Shown below are 29 T cell receptor beta chains from a single sample sequenced in a study of spatial heterogeneity in lung cancer. TCRdb reprocessed the 5' RACE reads with MiXCR, giving one entry per CDR3 protein. The sample lists some 64,000 distinct CDR3 sequences, approximately 8.9% occurring once. Indicated time point: sample taken at primary tumor resection. Unsorted whole RNA from tumor, nontumor lung or frozen PBMC underwent sequencing. Sequencing was performed on PBMCs, taken at surgery. The origin of the receptors is a female donor with early-stage non-small cell lung cancer.

This clonotype was counted only a few times. V and J are TRBV6-2 or TRBV6-3 and TRBJ2-1; TRBD1 matches at 7 bases. CDR3 length: 14 residues. Germline values: CDR1 MNHEY, CDR2 SVGEGT. The V gene end was trimmed by 2 bases and the J gene end by 5 bases; junction bases not matched to a gene: 3. The CDR3 coding sequence is TGTGCCAGCAGTTACAACAGGGGAAACAATGAGCAGTTCTTC. Protein product: CASSYNRGNNEQFF.

This clonotype is labeled as medium-sized (0.01 to 0.1%). The V and J genes are TRBV5-1 and TRBJ2-2, with D hard to call. This CDR3 is 15 amino acids long. V lost 0 bases to trimming and J lost 0 bases, with 6 bases between them. Germline V gene lookup returns CDR1 SGHRS and CDR2 YFSETQ. CDR3 residues: CASSLGQTNTGELFF. In DNA form, the CDR3 reads TGCGCCAGCAGCTTGGGGCAGACGAACACCGGGGAGCTGTTTTTT.

This clonotype showed up just a few times. The chain's CDR3 is CSVLGGWGTYNEQFF. In nucleotides, the CDR3 is TGCAGCGTTTTGGGAGGTTGGGGCACCTACAATGAGCAGTTCTTC. The chain uses TRBV29-1 and TRBJ2-1, with TRBD2 as a possible D gene (6 bases). The CDR3 loop spans 15 amino acids. Germline loops: CDR1 SQVTM, CDR2 ANQGSEA. The V and J ends lost 5 bases and 2 bases respectively, with 16 bases between them.

This clonotype was detected ten times or more. The J gene is TRBJ2-1, the V gene TRBV12-5; TRBD1 might be the D (6 bases). V lost 1 base and J 5 bases, leaving 15 bases between the germline ends. The CDR3 sequence is 16 residues long. Germline V gene lookup returns CDR1 LGHNT and CDR2 FRNRAP. The CDR3 region is CASGLDGTIMDNEQFF. The CDR3 DNA sequence: TGTGCTAGTGGTTTGGATGGGACAATAATGGACAATGAGCAGTTCTTC.

This clonotype has more than one count but fewer than ten. The J gene is TRBJ2-7, the V gene TRBV27; no clear D. Germline CDR1 MNHEY, CDR2 SMNVEV (reference sequence). The CDR3 is 14 residues long. V dropped 2 bases and J dropped 2 bases, with 10 bases sitting between them. CDR3 residues: CASSLVGPAYEQYF. Written as DNA, the CDR3 is TGTGCCAGCAGTTTAGTAGGACCGGCCTACGAGCAGTACTTC.

The rearrangement links TRBV20-1 to TRBJ1-1; 9 positions match TRBD1. CDR1 and CDR2 from the germline V gene are DFQATT and SNEGSKA (reference sequence). J was trimmed by 2 bases and V by 2 bases; bases with no gene match: 6. The CDR3 runs to 15 residues. CDR3 amino acids: CSARRTGAHNTEAFF. The CDR3 DNA follows: TGCAGTGCTAGAAGGACAGGGGCGCACAACACTGAAGCTTTCTTT.

This clonotype was recorded at least ten times. V and J are TRBV5-5 and TRBJ2-3, with 11 bases lining up with TRBD1. Germline V lookup: CDR1 SGHKS, CDR2 YYEKEE (reference sequence). CDR3 length equals 15 residues. V lost 3 bases and J lost 2; bases outside the gene matches: 2. DNA for the CDR3: TGTGCCAGCAGCTGGGGACAGGGGGACACAGATACGCAGTATTTT. It codes for CASSWGQGDTDTQYF.

In nucleotides, the CDR3 is TGTGCCAGCAGCGGGGCAGGCAATAACGGCGAACCCCAGCATTTT. Translating gives CASSGAGNNGEPQHF. This chain links TRBV4-2 with TRBJ1-5; D might be TRBD1 (5 bases). Germline CDR1 LGHNA, CDR2 YNFKEQ. This CDR3 has 15 amino acids. V was trimmed by 5 bases and J by 10 bases, leaving 21 bases between them.

J is TRBJ1-1 and V is TRBV3-1; 9 bases match TRBD1. The J segment lost 4 bases and the V segment lost 6 bases, leaving 6 bases of the junction unmatched. This CDR3 has 14 amino acids. In germline, CDR1 is LGHDT, CDR2 YNNKEL (reference sequence). The CDR3 DNA sequence: TGTGCCAGCAGGCCTAGACAGGGGGGCACTGAAGCTTTCTTT. Amino acids: CASRPRQGGTEAFF.

The V and J genes are TRBV5-1 and TRBJ2-7; D may be TRBD2 (5 bases). The CDR3 loop spans 13 amino acids. V dropped 4 bases and J dropped 7 bases, with 15 bases sitting between them. The germline V gene encodes CDR1 SGHRS and CDR2 YFSETQ. CDR3 residues: CASSSGLNREQYV. The CDR3 region has the DNA TGCGCCAGCAGCAGCGGTCTTAACCGGGAGCAGTACGTC.

This clonotype has more than one count but fewer than ten. The CDR3 sequence is CASSLSRDSYNEQFF. In DNA, the CDR3 is TGTGCCAGCAGCTTGTCCCGGGACAGTTACAATGAGCAGTTCTTC. V usage is TRBV5-6 and J usage is TRBJ2-1; 7 nucleotides match TRBD1. CDR1 and CDR2 from the germline V gene are SGHDT and YYEEEE. This CDR3 is 15 amino acids long. The V and J ends lost 1 base and 4 bases, in that order; junction bases with no gene match: 5.

In this sample, this clonotype turned up many times. The chain employs TRBV21-1 and TRBJ2-7; TRBD1 is the table's D call and was not checked against the DNA. TRBV21-1 is listed as a pseudogene. The CDR3 covers 15 residues. Here the CDR3 reads CASSPRGRAPYEQYV. In nucleotides, the CDR3 is TGTGCCAGCAGCCCCAGGGGCAGGGCTCCCTACGAGCAGTACGTC.

The J gene is TRBJ2-3, the V gene TRBV3-1, with a weak D call TRBD2 (5 bases). V lost 5 bases and J lost 3, with 15 bases in between. Per germline, CDR1 LGHDT and CDR2 YNNKEL (reference sequence). The CDR3 runs to 15 residues. The chain's CDR3 is CASSEGRTLTDTQYF. The CDR3, as DNA: TGTGCCAGCAGCGAAGGACGGACTCTGACAGATACGCAGTATTTT.

DNA of the CDR3: TGTGCCATCCGGGGGACTTCTGACACCGGGGAGCTGTTTTTT. Its protein product is CAIRGTSDTGELFF. V and J are TRBV10-3 and TRBJ2-2, with D maybe TRBD2 (6 bases). Germline assignment: CDR1 ENHRY and CDR2 SYGVKD. The CDR3 is 14 residues long. V dropped 8 bases and J dropped 3 bases, with 13 bases sitting between them.

The chain links TRBV5-4 to TRBJ1-6; 11 bases map to TRBD1. The CDR3 spans 15 residues. V lost 4 bases to trimming and J lost 8 bases; unmatched junction nucleotides: 5. Germline V CDR1 and CDR2: SGHNT, YYREEE (reference sequence). For the CDR3, the DNA is TGTGCCAGCAGCACGGGACAGGGGGAGTATTCACCCCTCCACTTT. Its protein product is CASSTGQGEYSPLHF.

In its sample, this clonotype was seen many times. This chain links TRBV27 with TRBJ2-7; D not resolved. There are 14 residues in the CDR3. Germline V gene lookup returns CDR1 MNHEY and CDR2 SMNVEV (reference sequence). V was cut by 2 bases and J by 2 bases, with 10 bases left in between. The CDR3 loop reads CASSLGRTTYEQYF. CDR3 in DNA: TGTGCCAGCAGTTTAGGTAGGACCACCTACGAGCAGTACTTC.

There are many counts of this clonotype. J is TRBJ2-3 and V is TRBV7-9; D could derive from TRBD1 or TRBD2 (5 bases each). Trimming removed 2 bases at V and 4 bases at J, with 7 bases between. Germline V lookup: CDR1 SEHNR, CDR2 FQNEAQ (reference sequence). CDR3 length equals 13 residues. The CDR3 region is CASSLLGADTQYF. CDR3 sequence (DNA): TGTGCCAGCAGCTTACTGGGGGCAGATACGCAGTATTTT. The whole variable domain, remainder taken from reference TRBV7-9 and TRBJ2-3, is DTGVSQNPRHKITKRGQNVTFRCDPISEHNRLYWYRQTLGQGPEFLTYFQNEAQLEKSRLLSDRFSAERPKGSFSTLEIQRTEQGDSAMYLCASSLLGADTQYFGPGTRLTVL.

Ten or more counts support this clonotype. V is TRBV5-1 and J is TRBJ1-1, with D unclear. This CDR3 region has 11 residues. Germline assignment: CDR1 SGHRS and CDR2 YFSETQ. V was clipped by 4 bases and J by 3 bases, with 4 bases between them. Written as DNA, the CDR3 is TGCGCCAGCAGCCTGGACACTGAAGCTTTCTTT. Translated, it gives CASSLDTEAFF.

This clonotype was observed a handful of times. The chain joins TRBV5-1 to TRBJ2-3; 8 bases match TRBD1. The CDR3 totals 18 residues. Germline assignment: CDR1 SGHRS and CDR2 YFSETQ. V dropped 5 bases and J dropped 2; count of bases not matched to a gene: 16. The CDR3 DNA follows: TGCGCCAGCAGGGCCGGGACAGGACCAAGAGTTTACACAGATACGCAGTATTTT. Translation: CASRAGTGPRVYTDTQYF. The variable domain in full, with the rest retrieved from reference TRBV5-1 and TRBJ2-3, is KAGVTQTPRYLIKTRGQQVTLSCSPISGHRSVSWYQQTPGQGLQFLFEYFSETQRNKGNFPGRFSGRQFSNSRSEMNVSTLELGDSALYLCASRAGTGPRVYTDTQYFGPGTRLTVL.

This clonotype has more than one count but fewer than ten. The chain recombines TRBV12-3 or TRBV12-4 with TRBJ2-2; D is perhaps TRBD2 (6 bases). The V end lost 1 base, the J end lost 0 bases, and 6 bases lay between the germline ends. The CDR3 runs 15 residues. The CDR3 spells CASSLGGANTGELFF. As DNA, the CDR3 is TGTGCCAGCAGTTTAGGGGGGGCGAACACCGGGGAGCTGTTTTTT.

J is TRBJ1-1 and V is TRBV7-3, with D unclear. CDR1 SGHTA and CDR2 FQGTGA come from the germline V gene. Trimming cost V 1 base and J 0 bases, with 12 bases left between them. This CDR3 spans 16 amino acids. The CDR3 bases are TGTGCCAGCAGCTTAAATGGGGTAGGGATGAACACTGAAGCTTTCTTT. Translation gives CASSLNGVGMNTEAFF.

This clonotype was counted many times. This chain uses TRBV20-1 with TRBJ2-1; 9 positions match TRBD2. Trimming cost V 3 bases and J 12 bases; bases outside gene matches: 9. Germline V gene lookup returns CDR1 DFQATT and CDR2 SNEGSKA (reference sequence). The CDR3 has 13 residues. CDR3 DNA sequence: TGCAGTGCTAGTAAAACTAGCGGGCCCGGGCAGTTCTTC. Translating it yields CSASKTSGPGQFF.

This clonotype was observed a handful of times. V usage is TRBV5-6 and J usage is TRBJ1-1; 8 nucleotides match TRBD1. J lost 4 bases, V lost 3 bases, and 11 bases had no gene match. The CDR3 contains 16 residues. The germline V gene encodes CDR1 SGHDT and CDR2 YYEEEE. As DNA, the CDR3 is TGTGCCAGCAGCTCCGGCCTAAACAGGGGGATCACTGAAGCTTTCTTT. Amino acids: CASSSGLNRGITEAFF.

J is TRBJ2-7 and V is TRBV7-6; TRBD2 matches 13 bases. CDR1 is SGHVS, CDR2 FNYEAQ, per germline. The V gene end was trimmed by 2 bases and the J gene end by 7 bases; junction bases not matched to a gene: 5. The CDR3 has 15 residues. The CDR3 sequence is CASSLTSGRAEEQYF. In DNA form, the CDR3 reads TGTGCCAGCAGCTTAACTAGCGGGAGGGCCGAAGAGCAGTACTTC.

The table lists this clonotype with many counts. The rearrangement joins TRBV7-3 to TRBJ2-6, with TRBD1 as a possible D gene (7 bases). V shed 2 bases and J shed 0 bases, with 14 bases lying between them. The CDR3 extends over 18 amino acids. Germline CDR1 and CDR2: SGHTA and FQGTGA. CDR3 bases: TGTGCCAGCAGCTTAGGGAGGACAGGCCTCTCTGGGGCCAACGTCCTGACTTTC. Its translation is CASSLGRTGLSGANVLTF.

This clonotype was recorded many times. The gene calls are TRBV10-2 and TRBJ1-2; the D is unclear. The CDR3 totals 13 residues. Germline V lookup: CDR1 WSHSY, CDR2 SAAADI. For the CDR3, the DNA is TGCGCTACTGGGTATTCAGGCTCCTATGGCTACACCTTC. It translates to CATGYSGSYGYTF.

This clonotype was observed at least ten times. The chain is built from TRBV29-1 and TRBJ2-3; D is unclear. CDR3 length: 10 amino acids. The V and J ends lost 0 bases and 5 bases respectively, with 0 bases between them. Germline-derived CDR1 and CDR2 are SQVTM and ANQGSEA. In DNA form, the CDR3 reads TGCAGCGTTGAAGAAGATACGCAGTATTTT. Amino acid sequence: CSVEEDTQYF.

This CDR3 is CASSWGTDNQPQHF. As DNA, the CDR3 is TGTGCCAGCAGCTGGGGCACCGACAATCAGCCCCAGCATTTT. V and J are TRBV2 and TRBJ1-5, with D tentatively TRBD1 (5 bases). The CDR3 runs 14 residues. The V gene's germline CDR1 is SNHLY and CDR2 FYNNEI. The ends were cut back, 6 bases at V and 3 bases at J, with 12 bases in the middle.

This clonotype came up a few times. The genes are TRBV28 and TRBJ1-5, with D hard to call. Per germline, CDR1 MDHEN and CDR2 SYDVKM. The germline V and J ends were trimmed by 8 bases and 2 bases, with 19 bases remaining between them. The CDR3 runs 16 residues. CDR3 amino acids: CASLDPAKTGNQPQHF. CDR3 DNA sequence: TGTGCCAGCCTTGACCCGGCAAAGACGGGCAATCAGCCCCAGCATTTT.